A single sample gave rise to the 18 T cell receptor beta chains below, sequenced in a study of cytomegalovirus exposure and HLA in healthy donors. Both 60 Vbeta primers and 13 Jbeta primers went into the PCR. Clones were sequenced by immunoSEQ multiplex PCR, and TCRdb holds only the in-frame ones, with some missing. The sample carries about 130,000 clones, approximately 80% recorded once. Sequenced: PBMCs. Receptors originate from a man between 35 and 55 years old in good health and CMV-seronegative.

The rearrangement links TRBV10-3 to TRBJ2-6, with D maybe TRBD1 (6 bases). Germline V gene sequence: CDR1 ENHRY, CDR2 SYGVKD. V lost 5 bases to trimming and J lost 0 bases, with 14 bases between them. This CDR3 has 17 amino acids. CDR3 sequence reads: CAISPYTDSSGANVLTF. The DNA of the CDR3 is TGTGCCATCAGTCCTTACACGGACAGCTCTGGGGCCAACGTCCTGACTTTC.

The rearrangement joins TRBV5-6 to TRBJ1-5, with D possibly matching TRBD1 (5 bases). CDR3 length: 14 residues. Germline CDR1 is SGHDT and CDR2 is YYEEEE. V shed 3 bases and J shed 9 bases, with 16 bases lying between them. The CDR3 loop reads CASSSLTQTGPQHF. CDR3 nucleotide sequence: TGTGCCAGCAGCTCCTTGACACAAACAGGGCCCCAGCATTTT.

The chain links TRBV6-5 to TRBJ2-3; possible D gene TRBD2, 6 bases. V was shortened by 6 bases and J by 1 base, with 14 bases between the two germline ends. Germline V gene data show CDR1 as MNHEY and CDR2 as SVGAGI. There are 15 residues in the CDR3. CDR3 bases: TGTGCCAGCAGCCGAGCGGGTTTAGGCACAGATACGCAGTATTTT. The encoded protein is CASSRAGLGTDTQYF.

The CDR3 reads CASSQVGGGVHQETQYF. As DNA, the CDR3 is TGCGCCAGCAGCCAAGTGGGCGGGGGGGTTCACCAAGAGACCCAGTACTTC. V is TRBV4-1 and J is TRBJ2-5; the match to TRBD2 covers 9 bases. CDR3 length: 17 residues. The germline V gene has CDR1 MGHRA and CDR2 YSYEKL. V shed 1 base and J 0 bases; nucleotides not matched to a gene: 6.

This clone appeared a few times. V usage is TRBV27 and J usage is TRBJ2-6, with TRBD1 matching 10 bases. Germline lookup yields CDR1 MNHEY and CDR2 SMNVEV (reference sequence). The CDR3 spans 17 residues. V was clipped by 4 bases and J by 4 bases; unmatched bases: 7. The CDR3 protein is CASSSRDRGPGANVLTF. CDR3 nucleotide sequence: TGTGCCAGCAGTTCCCGGGACAGGGGCCCCGGGGCCAACGTCCTGACTTTC.

This clone came up a few times. The rearrangement links TRBV2 to TRBJ2-1; no clear D gene. This CDR3 region has 13 residues. V was cut by 2 bases and J by 7 bases, with 9 bases left in between. The germline V gene encodes CDR1 SNHLY and CDR2 FYNNEI. Here the CDR3 DNA reads TGTGCCAGCAGTGAAACTTATCTAAATGAGCAGTTCTTC. Protein product: CASSETYLNEQFF.

V is TRBV7-6 and J is TRBJ1-1, with a weak D call TRBD1 (5 bases). V dropped 0 bases and J dropped 0 bases, with 8 bases sitting between them. The CDR3 runs 15 residues. CDR1 is SGHVS and CDR2 is FNYEAQ in the germline V gene. This CDR3 is CASSLAEGLNTEAFF. Written as DNA, the CDR3 is TGTGCCAGCAGCTTAGCGGAGGGGCTGAACACTGAAGCTTTCTTT.

To note about this clone: A far bigger clonotype differs at one base, so this is likely a read error. CDR3 sequence: CASSAYSSYVYTF. The CDR3 DNA follows: TGTGCCAGCAGTGCCTACAGTTCATATGTCTACACCTTC. V is TRBV28 and J is TRBJ1-2; D not resolved. This CDR3 comprises 13 residues. From germline, CDR1 is MDHEN and CDR2 SYDVKM.

This clone has just a few counts. Within the sample, other DNA sequences also encode this same CDR3. This rearrangement joins TRBV5-1 to TRBJ1-1; D not resolved. Trimming pared 0 bases from V and 7 bases from J, leaving 7 bases between. Germline values: CDR1 SGHRS, CDR2 YFSETQ. This CDR3 comprises 12 residues. CDR3 in amino acids: CASSLGTVEAFF. The CDR3 DNA reads TGCGCCAGCAGCTTGGGAACAGTTGAAGCTTTCTTT.

This clone has more than one count but fewer than ten. This sequence joins TRBV29-1 and TRBJ2-5, with no clear D. From germline, CDR1 is SQVTM and CDR2 ANQGSEA. V gave up 3 bases and J gave up 7 bases, with 15 bases separating them. The CDR3 loop spans 13 amino acids. The CDR3 sequence is CSVESVPEATQYF. Written as DNA, the CDR3 is TGCAGCGTTGAGTCCGTCCCTGAGGCGACCCAGTACTTC.

The rearrangement links TRBV18 to TRBJ1-5, with D possibly matching TRBD1 (5 bases). CDR1 is KGHSH and CDR2 is LQKENI in the germline V gene. The CDR3 totals 13 residues. V gave up 0 bases and J gave up 6 bases, with 6 bases separating them. The DNA of the CDR3 is TGTGCCAGCTCACCACCGGGGCTTCAGCCCCAGCATTTT. It codes for CASSPPGLQPQHF.

The CDR3 is CASSFGQNYGYTF. The CDR3 DNA sequence: TGTGCCAGCAGCTTTGGACAGAACTATGGCTACACCTTC. This rearrangement joins TRBV5-4 to TRBJ1-2; D perhaps matches TRBD1 (6 bases). Germline V lookup: CDR1 SGHNT, CDR2 YYREEE (reference sequence). Trimming stripped 2 bases from V and 2 bases from J, with 7 bases between. This CDR3 has 13 residues.

The genes are TRBV25-1 and TRBJ2-3, with D unresolved. Germline V gene lookup returns CDR1 MGHDK and CDR2 SYGVNS. The CDR3 runs 13 residues. V shed 3 bases and J shed 2 bases, with 6 bases lying between them. This chain's CDR3 is CASSDGYTDTQYF. The CDR3 DNA is TGTGCCAGCAGTGACGGTTACACAGATACGCAGTATTTT. Filled out from reference TRBV25-1 and TRBJ2-3, the complete variable domain reads EADIYQTPRYLVIGTGKKITLECSQTMGHDKMYWYQQDPGMELHLIHYSYGVNSTEKGDLSSESTVSRIRTEHFPLTLESARPSHTSQYLCASSDGYTDTQYFGPGTRLTVL.

V and J are TRBV9 and TRBJ2-7; 13 bases are a match to TRBD2. Germline lookup yields CDR1 SGDLS and CDR2 YYNGEE. The J segment lost 4 bases and the V segment lost 0 bases, leaving 1 base of the junction unmatched. The CDR3 length is 15 residues. The CDR3 bases are TGTGCCAGCAGCGTAGGGACTAGCGGGGGTTACGAGCAGTACTTC. Translation: CASSVGTSGGYEQYF.

The chain has TRBV11-3 and TRBJ2-1; no reliable D call. CDR1 and CDR2 (germline): SGHNT, YENEEA. The CDR3 is 12 residues long. Between the trimmed V and J ends, which lost 1 base and 5 bases, there was a span of 3 bases. For the CDR3, the DNA is TGTGCCAGCAGCTTAGTAGACAATGAGCAGTTCTTC. Translated, it gives CASSLVDNEQFF.

The chain uses TRBV5-4 and TRBJ2-7, with TRBD1 identical over 7 bases. The CDR3 covers 15 residues. Germline lookup yields CDR1 SGHNT and CDR2 YYREEE (reference sequence). V gave up 3 bases and J gave up 2 bases; unmatched junction bases: 8. This chain's CDR3 is CASSSGATGTYEQYF. CDR3 nucleotide sequence: TGTGCCAGCAGCTCCGGCGCGACAGGGACCTACGAGCAGTACTTC.

The DNA for the CDR3 is TGTGCCAGCTCACAAAGGACAGGGGAAATACATGGCTACACCTTC. Its translation: CASSQRTGEIHGYTF. V gene TRBV18 combines with J gene TRBJ1-2; 9 bases are shared with TRBD1. CDR1 is KGHSH and CDR2 is LQKENI in the germline V gene. The length of the CDR3 is 15 residues. V dropped 4 bases and J dropped 6; count of bases not matched to a gene: 9.

CDR3 nucleotide sequence: TGTGCCAGCAGTTCCTCTGGGCAGGGTCCCAATCAGCCCCAGCATTTT. Its protein is CASSSSGQGPNQPQHF. V usage is TRBV28 and J usage is TRBJ1-5; TRBD1 might be the D (5 bases). Trimming cost V 4 bases and J 3 bases, with 16 bases left between them. CDR3 length equals 16 residues. Germline assignment: CDR1 MDHEN and CDR2 SYDVKM. Based on the CDR3 plus reference TRBV28 and TRBJ1-5, the full variable domain is DVKVTQSSRYLVKRTGEKVFLECVQDMDHENMFWYRQDPGLGLRLIYFSYDVKMKEKGDIPEGYSVSREKKERFSLILESASTNQTSMYLCASSSSGQGPNQPQHFGDGTRLSIL.